This T cell receptor (beta chain) appears in the sequencing data of a study of T cell repertoires in cytomegalovirus infection. The overall study: Well-studied HLA-B-restricted CMV epitopes were used in the study alongside recently identified HLA-C-restricted ones.

With regard to this clonotype: Its antigen is still unknown.

Study-wide points: The study found HLA-C-restricted CMV-specific TCR beta clonotypes dominating the ex vivo response.

Germline CDR1 MNHEY, CDR2 SVGEGT. Between the trimmed V and J ends, which lost 2 bases and 4 bases, there was a span of 11 bases. The CDR3 consists of 14 residues. A single record per CDR3 protein comes from TCRdb applying MiXCR to the reads. The table lists a few hundred thousand distinct CDR3 sequences, about 40% of them singletons. The chain combines TRBV6-2 or TRBV6-3 with TRBJ1-2, with D unresolved. This TCR came from a human donor in good health (CMV status not recorded). Some clones in this sample may be carry-over from other donors' samples. Sequenced here: cultured PBMCs, sampled from culture after CMV antigen stimulation. This chain's CDR3 is CASSYIGVPYGYTF. In DNA, the CDR3 is TGTGCCAGCAGTTACATCGGCGTCCCCTATGGCTACACCTTC.